One sample yielded the 30 T cell receptor beta chains listed below, sequenced in a study of fetal regulatory T cell absence and autoimmunity. Generated by immunoSEQ multiplex PCR, the TCRdb table keeps only in-frame clones and is missing some. The sample shows some 46,000 clones, around 85% of them seen only once. The sample taken for sequencing was cord blood. The source of these receptors is a newborn boy with IPEX syndrome.

In its sample, this clone was seen once. The J gene is TRBJ2-7, the V gene TRBV9; 7 bases line up with TRBD1. Germline V lookup: CDR1 SGDLS, CDR2 YYNGEE. Trimming cost V 4 bases and J 0 bases; bases outside gene matches: 4. CDR3 length: 14 residues. The CDR3 sequence: CASSLDRSSYEQYF. The DNA for the CDR3 is TGTGCCAGCAGCTTGGACAGGAGCTCCTACGAGCAGTACTTC. Full variable domain (outside the CDR3, taken from reference TRBV9 and TRBJ2-7): DSGVTQTPKHLITATGQRVTLRCSPRSGDLSVYWYQQSLDQGLQFLIQYYNGEERAKGNILERFSAQQFPDLHSELNLSSLELGDSALYFCASSLDRSSYEQYFGPGTRLTVT.

The chain links TRBV10-1 to TRBJ2-3; 12 bases match TRBD2. V gave up 2 bases and J gave up 3 bases; unmatched junction bases: 9. The germline gives CDR1 WNHNN, CDR2 SYGVQD (reference sequence). The CDR3 spans 18 residues. The CDR3 bases are TGCGCCAGCAGTGAGAACCTAGCGGGGGGGCTAGGAACAGATACGCAGTATTTT. Residues: CASSENLAGGLGTDTQYF.

This clone turned up a few times. The chain joins TRBV10-3 to TRBJ1-6, with a possible D match to TRBD1 (5 bases). Trimming removed 5 bases at V and 2 bases at J, with 13 bases between. The CDR3 sequence is 16 residues long. Per germline, CDR1 ENHRY and CDR2 SYGVKD. The CDR3 sequence: CAISSSPRAYNSPLHF. Here the CDR3 DNA reads TGTGCCATCAGTTCCTCCCCCAGGGCCTATAATTCACCCCTCCACTTT.

In its sample, this clone was seen once. The chain is built from TRBV4-1 and TRBJ2-7; maybe TRBD2 (6 bases). In germline, CDR1 is MGHRA, CDR2 YSYEKL. Trimming shortened V by 4 bases and J by 6 bases, and 19 bases separated the two germline ends. This CDR3 is 15 amino acids long. This CDR3 is CASSPPVTGLSEQYF. CDR3 sequence (DNA): TGCGCCAGCAGCCCCCCCGTGACGGGACTCAGCGAGCAGTACTTC.

The V call is TRBV7-2, the J call TRBJ2-5; D ambiguous. Trimming cost V 0 bases and J 6 bases, with 11 bases left between them. This CDR3 has 14 residues. Germline CDR1 is SGHTA and CDR2 is FQGNSA. CDR3 sequence: CASSLALGRQTQYF. CDR3 sequence (DNA): TGTGCCAGCAGCTTAGCGCTGGGCAGACAGACCCAGTACTTC.

As concerns this clone: A read error may produce the germline difference seen at one junction end. J is TRBJ2-5 and V is TRBV11-2; possibly TRBD1 for D (6 bases). Germline CDR1 SGHAT, CDR2 FQNNGV. CDR3 size: 16 residues. CDR3 sequence reads: CASSLDSLGAVETQYF. For the CDR3, the DNA is TGTGCCAGCAGCCTAGATTCTTTGGGGGCCGTGGAGACCCAGTACTTC.

The V gene is TRBV7-9, the J gene TRBJ1-2; D ambiguous. Germline CDR1 and CDR2: SEHNR and FQNEAQ (reference sequence). The germline V and J ends were trimmed by 4 bases and 4 bases, with 10 bases remaining between them. This CDR3 region has 13 residues. The DNA for the CDR3 is TGTGCCAGCAGCTCCCCGGGCGGCTATGGCTACACCTTC. This translates into CASSSPGGYGYTF.

J is TRBJ1-2 and V is TRBV2; a possible D gene is TRBD1 (6 bases). The CDR3 is 16 amino acids. V lost 8 bases and J 1 base, leaving 20 bases between the germline ends. From germline, CDR1 is SNHLY and CDR2 FYNNEI. The CDR3 loop is CASEEGAGEYNYGYTF. DNA of the CDR3: TGTGCCAGCGAGGAAGGGGCAGGGGAATATAACTATGGCTACACCTTC.

J is TRBJ2-1 and V is TRBV6-6; 7 bases agree with TRBD2. CDR3 size: 15 residues. Germline trimming cut 5 bases from V and 5 bases from J; bases unmatched to any gene: 9. Germline V lookup: CDR1 MNHNY, CDR2 SVGAGI (reference sequence). CDR3 DNA: TGTGCCAGCAGTCCGCCGGGACTACTAAACAATGAGCAGTTCTTC. Translated: CASSPPGLLNNEQFF.

The chain combines TRBV6-1 with TRBJ2-1; 9 bases line up with TRBD2. The ends lost 2 bases at V and 3 bases at J; junction bases unmatched: 5. Germline CDR1 reads MNHNS; CDR2 reads SASEGT. The CDR3 loop spans 16 amino acids. For the CDR3, the DNA is TGTGCCAGCAGTGAAAGGGGTAGCGGGAGCTACAATGAGCAGTTCTTC. It specifies CASSERGSGSYNEQFF.

This clone was seen only a few times. This rearrangement joins TRBV28 to TRBJ1-5; 7 bases agree with TRBD1. After removal of 6 bases from V and 2 bases from J, the junction contained 4 bases not matched to a gene. Germline CDR1 MDHEN, CDR2 SYDVKM. The CDR3 loop spans 14 amino acids. In DNA, the CDR3 is TGTGCCAGCAGCTCCGGGACAGGCAATCAGCCCCAGCATTTT. This codes for CASSSGTGNQPQHF. The full variable domain, rest sourced from reference TRBV28 and TRBJ1-5, is DVKVTQSSRYLVKRTGEKVFLECVQDMDHENMFWYRQDPGLGLRLIYFSYDVKMKEKGDIPEGYSVSREKKERFSLILESASTNQTSMYLCASSSGTGNQPQHFGDGTRLSIL.

The J gene is TRBJ1-4, the V gene TRBV7-9; the match to TRBD1 covers 7 bases. The CDR3 is made up of 15 amino acids. Losses at the gene ends were 6 bases for V and 5 bases for J; bases not matched to a gene: 9. Germline CDR1 is SEHNR and CDR2 is FQNEAQ (reference sequence). CDR3 amino acids: CASSYLRGGNEKLFF. For the CDR3, the DNA is TGTGCCAGCAGTTACCTCAGGGGGGGAAATGAAAAACTGTTTTTT.

This chain uses TRBV7-9 with TRBJ1-2, with D perhaps TRBD1 (5 bases). CDR3 length: 14 residues. Germline CDR1 and CDR2: SEHNR and FQNEAQ (reference sequence). Trimming stripped 5 bases from V and 3 bases from J, with 13 bases between. Here the CDR3 reads CASSQPGGDYGYTF. In nucleotides, the CDR3 is TGTGCCAGCAGCCAACCGGGGGGGGACTATGGCTACACCTTC. The full variable domain, completed using reference TRBV7-9 and TRBJ1-2, is DTGVSQNPRHKITKRGQNVTFRCDPISEHNRLYWYRQTLGQGPEFLTYFQNEAQLEKSRLLSDRFSAERPKGSFSTLEIQRTEQGDSAMYLCASSQPGGDYGYTFGSGTRLTVV.

V gene TRBV9 combines with J gene TRBJ2-5, with D perhaps TRBD2 (6 bases). Trimming left V 0 bases short and J 6 bases short, with 21 bases between. Per the germline V gene, CDR1 is SGDLS and CDR2 is YYNGEE. The CDR3 covers 17 residues. The CDR3 coding sequence is TGTGCCAGCAGCGTAGCACAGACTAGGGTAGAATTAAAGACCCAGTACTTC. Translated, it gives CASSVAQTRVELKTQYF.

In this sample, this clone turned up once. This chain uses TRBV19 with TRBJ1-1; 7 bases map to TRBD1. V shed 8 bases, J shed 2 bases, and the junction held 8 bases outside the gene matches. CDR1 is LNHDA, CDR2 SQIVND, per germline (reference sequence). The CDR3 is 14 amino acids. The CDR3 DNA is TGTGCCAGTTCGCAGGGGGGACTCAACACTGAAGCTTTCTTT. This encodes CASSQGGLNTEAFF.

In DNA form, the CDR3 reads TGCGCCAGCAGCCAAGATCAGGGTCAGCCCCAGCATTTT. Translated: CASSQDQGQPQHF. The chain joins TRBV4-3 to TRBJ1-5; a weak D match, TRBD1 (5 bases). Looked up from germline, CDR1 is LGHNA and CDR2 is YSLEER. V was trimmed by 0 bases and J by 6 bases, leaving 6 bases between them. The CDR3 totals 13 residues.

CDR3 coding DNA: TGTGCCAGCAGCCTGCCGGGACTAGCGGGGGGCTCTTCCTACGAGCAGTACTTC. It codes for CASSLPGLAGGSSYEQYF. The gene calls are TRBV7-2 and TRBJ2-7; 15 bases fit TRBD2. From germline, CDR1 is SGHTA and CDR2 FQGNSA. This CDR3 is built from 18 residues. With V trimmed by 5 bases and J by 1 base, 9 bases remained unmatched.

This sequence joins TRBV19 and TRBJ2-2; 12 nucleotides agree with TRBD2. Germline CDR1 reads LNHDA; CDR2 reads SQIVND (reference sequence). V dropped 8 bases and J dropped 5; count of bases not matched to a gene: 3. The CDR3 has 14 amino acids. The CDR3 reads CASGTSGGTGELFF. The CDR3 region has the DNA TGTGCCAGTGGAACTAGCGGGGGGACCGGGGAGCTGTTTTTT.

The CDR3 protein is CASSLLGTSTDTQYF. The DNA of the CDR3 is TGTGCCAGCAGCTTGTTAGGGACTAGCACAGATACGCAGTATTTT. The gene calls are TRBV5-6 and TRBJ2-3, with D perhaps TRBD2 (6 bases). Germline-derived CDR1 and CDR2 are SGHDT and YYEEEE. The ends were cut back, 1 base at V and 0 bases at J, with 9 bases in the middle. The CDR3 is 15 amino acids.

V is TRBV27 and J is TRBJ2-1, with 7 bases fitting TRBD1. CDR1 is MNHEY and CDR2 is SMNVEV in the germline V gene (reference sequence). The CDR3 is 12 residues long. Trimming cost V 8 bases and J 7 bases; bases outside gene matches: 5. CDR3 DNA: TGTGCCAGCGGTCAGACAGGGAATGAGCAGTTCTTC. As protein: CASGQTGNEQFF.

This chain links TRBV7-2 with TRBJ2-5, with TRBD2 matching over 8 bases. Germline V lookup: CDR1 SGHTA, CDR2 FQGNSA. The CDR3 totals 13 residues. V gave up 4 bases and J gave up 6 bases; unmatched junction bases: 4. For the CDR3, the DNA is TGTGCCAGCAGCTCTCGGACTAGCCAGACCCAGTACTTC. The encoded protein is CASSSRTSQTQYF.

The chain is built from TRBV6-1 and TRBJ1-2; D unclear. V was cut by 3 bases and J by 1 base, with 9 bases left in between. The CDR3 is 14 residues long. Germline V gene lookup returns CDR1 MNHNS and CDR2 SASEGT. The CDR3 sequence is CASSEGILNYGYTF. For the CDR3, the DNA is TGTGCCAGCAGTGAGGGCATACTTAACTATGGCTACACCTTC.

CDR3 sequence reads: CASSYSGNSNQPQHF. CDR3 DNA sequence: TGTGCCAGCAGTTACTCAGGGAATAGCAATCAGCCCCAGCATTTT. This sequence joins TRBV6-6 and TRBJ1-5; D is undetermined. V lost 0 bases to trimming and J lost 0 bases, with 6 bases between them. This CDR3 contains 15 residues. Germline V CDR1 and CDR2: MNHNY, SVGAGI (reference sequence).

This clone was observed a handful of times. CDR3 sequence: CASSGGTTATQYF. DNA of the CDR3: TGTGCCAGCAGCGGTGGGACAACGGCCACGCAGTATTTT. The chain links TRBV7-9 to TRBJ2-3, with D perhaps TRBD1 (6 bases). V lost 5 bases and J lost 9, with 15 bases in between. The CDR3 covers 13 residues. Germline V gene sequence: CDR1 SEHNR, CDR2 FQNEAQ (reference sequence).

The CDR3 bases are TGTGCCAGCAGCTTAGCCCAGGGGCGCAACTATGGCTACACCTTC. Translating gives CASSLAQGRNYGYTF. The chain recombines TRBV7-9 with TRBJ1-2; D may be TRBD1 (6 bases). Per the germline V gene, CDR1 is SEHNR and CDR2 is FQNEAQ (reference sequence). The CDR3 spans 15 residues. V was trimmed by 0 bases and J by 2 bases, leaving 10 bases between them.

The chain couples TRBV2 to TRBJ1-2; unclear D gene. CDR1 is SNHLY, CDR2 FYNNEI, per germline. There are 10 residues in the CDR3. The ends were cut back, 8 bases at V and 8 bases at J, with 9 bases in the middle. In DNA, the CDR3 is TGTGCCAGCCGGGGTTGGGGCTACACCTTC. Protein sequence: CASRGWGYTF.

The gene calls are TRBV7-2 and TRBJ1-5, with 11 bases lining up with TRBD1. CDR1 and CDR2 from the germline V gene are SGHTA and FQGNSA. Trimming at V came to 1 base and at J to 7 bases, leaving 3 bases not matched to a gene. The CDR3 runs to 15 residues. This CDR3 is CASSLEGQGGQPQHF. CDR3 DNA: TGTGCCAGCAGCTTAGAGGGACAGGGGGGACAGCCCCAGCATTTT.

The V gene is TRBV18, the J gene TRBJ2-1; TRBD2 aligns across 8 bases. V lost 0 bases, J lost 5 bases, and 6 bases stayed unmatched. This CDR3 has 16 amino acids. Germline CDR1 and CDR2: KGHSH and LQKENI. The CDR3 reads CASSPPGLVLDNEQFF. In DNA form, the CDR3 reads TGTGCCAGCTCACCACCGGGACTAGTCTTAGACAATGAGCAGTTCTTC.

The chain joins TRBV19 to TRBJ1-2; a possible D gene is TRBD1 (6 bases). The germline V and J ends were trimmed by 4 bases and 4 bases, with 13 bases remaining between them. CDR1 is LNHDA and CDR2 is SQIVND in the germline V gene (reference sequence). This CDR3 spans 14 amino acids. This CDR3 reads CASSKQGVSYGYTF. CDR3 bases: TGTGCCAGTAGTAAACAGGGTGTATCCTATGGCTACACCTTC.

This clone was picked up one time. This sequence joins TRBV29-1 and TRBJ1-4; D is perhaps TRBD1 (5 bases). Between the trimmed V and J ends, which lost 4 bases and 6 bases, there was a span of 15 bases. From germline, CDR1 is SQVTM and CDR2 ANQGSEA. The CDR3 spans 14 residues. The CDR3 nucleotides read TGCAGCGTTGGCCCGGGACTGCGGGATGAAAAACTGTTTTTT. Amino acids: CSVGPGLRDEKLFF.